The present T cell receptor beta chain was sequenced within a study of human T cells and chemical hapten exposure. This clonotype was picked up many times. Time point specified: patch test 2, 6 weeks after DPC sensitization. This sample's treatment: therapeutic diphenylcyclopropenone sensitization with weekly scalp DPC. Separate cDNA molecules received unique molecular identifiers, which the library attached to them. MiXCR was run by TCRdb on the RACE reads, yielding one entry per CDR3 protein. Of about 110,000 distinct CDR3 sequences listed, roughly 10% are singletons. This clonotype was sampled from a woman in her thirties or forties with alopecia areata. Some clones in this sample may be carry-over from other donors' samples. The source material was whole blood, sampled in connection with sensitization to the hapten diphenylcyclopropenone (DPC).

CDR3 DNA sequence: TGTGCCAGCAGCCCGGGGGGGTCGGACACCGGGGAGCTGTTTTTT. Protein sequence: CASSPGGSDTGELFF. V usage is TRBV6-2 or TRBV6-3 and J usage is TRBJ2-2; 8 bases are shared with TRBD2. V trimming: 6 bases; J trimming: 3 bases; junction bases outside the gene matches: 6. The CDR3 runs to 15 residues. From germline, CDR1 is MNHEY and CDR2 SVGEGT.